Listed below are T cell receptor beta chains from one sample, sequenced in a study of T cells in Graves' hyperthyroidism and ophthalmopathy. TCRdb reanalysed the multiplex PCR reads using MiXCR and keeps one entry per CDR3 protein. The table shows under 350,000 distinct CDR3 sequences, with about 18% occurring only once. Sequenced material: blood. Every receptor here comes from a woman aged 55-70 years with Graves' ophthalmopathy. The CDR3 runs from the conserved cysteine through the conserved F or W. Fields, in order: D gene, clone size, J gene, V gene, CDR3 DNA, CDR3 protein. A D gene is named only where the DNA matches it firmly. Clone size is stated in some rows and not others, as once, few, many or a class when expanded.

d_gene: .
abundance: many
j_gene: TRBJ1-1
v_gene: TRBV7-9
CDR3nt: TGTGCCAGCAGCTTTGGGCCACGGGAAGCTTTCTTT
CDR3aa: CASSFGPREAFF

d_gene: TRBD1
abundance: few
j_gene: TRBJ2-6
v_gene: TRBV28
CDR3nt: TGTGCCAGCAGTTTACTTCCCGGGACAGGGGGCTCTGGGGCCAACGTCCTGACTTTC
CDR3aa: CASSLLPGTGGSGANVLTF

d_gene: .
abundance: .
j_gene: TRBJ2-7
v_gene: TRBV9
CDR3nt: TGTGCCAGCAGCGAGAGGGCGGCCCTGGGCTTGGACGAGCAGTACTTC
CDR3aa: CASSERAALGLDEQYF

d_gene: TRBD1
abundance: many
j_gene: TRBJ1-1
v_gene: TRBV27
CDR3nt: TGTGCCAGCAGTTCTCTATATCCCACGGACAGGGATAACACTGAAGCTTTCTTT
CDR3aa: CASSSLYPTDRDNTEAFF

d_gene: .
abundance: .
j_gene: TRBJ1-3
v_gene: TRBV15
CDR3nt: TGTGCCACCAGCAGAGGGGGTACACACTCTGGAAACACCATATATTTT
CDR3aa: CATSRGGTHSGNTIYF

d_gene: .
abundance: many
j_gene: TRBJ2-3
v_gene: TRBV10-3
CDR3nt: TGTGCCATCAGTGGACAGCCTAGCACAGATACGCAGTATTTT
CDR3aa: CAISGQPSTDTQYF

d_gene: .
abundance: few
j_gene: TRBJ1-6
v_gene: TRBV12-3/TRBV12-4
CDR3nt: TGTGCCAGCAGCTGGGGATTTGGGAATAATTCACCCCTCCACTTT
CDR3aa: CASSWGFGNNSPLHF

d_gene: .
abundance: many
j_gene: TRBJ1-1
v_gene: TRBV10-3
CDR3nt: TGTGCCATCAGTGAAGTGGCAGACACTGAAGCTTTCTTT
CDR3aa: CAISEVADTEAFF

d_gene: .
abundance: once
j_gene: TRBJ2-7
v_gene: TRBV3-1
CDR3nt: TGTGCCAGCAGCCAAGGGGTCCACTACGAGCAGTACTTC
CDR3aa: CASSQGVHYEQYF

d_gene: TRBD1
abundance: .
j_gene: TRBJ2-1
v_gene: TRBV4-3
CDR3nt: TGCGCCAGCAGCCACTCCCACGACAGGGGATACAATGAGCAGTTCTTC
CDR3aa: CASSHSHDRGYNEQFF

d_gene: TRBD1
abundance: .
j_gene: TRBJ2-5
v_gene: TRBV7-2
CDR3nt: TGTGCCAGCAGCCCTCCGGGGACAGGCGAGACCCAGTACTTC
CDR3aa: CASSPPGTGETQYF

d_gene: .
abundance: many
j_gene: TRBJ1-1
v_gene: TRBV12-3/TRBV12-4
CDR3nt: TGTGCCAGCGGGGGATACACTGAAGCTTTCTTT
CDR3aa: CASGGYTEAFF

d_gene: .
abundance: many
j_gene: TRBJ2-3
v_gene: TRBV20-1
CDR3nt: TGCAGTGCTCTTCAGATCGCAGATACGCAGTATTTT
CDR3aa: CSALQIADTQYF

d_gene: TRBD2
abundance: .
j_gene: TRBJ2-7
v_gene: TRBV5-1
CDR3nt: TGCGCCAGCAGCTTGGGTGCGGGGGGACCACCTCCCTACGAGCAGTACTTC
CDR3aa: CASSLGAGGPPPYEQYF

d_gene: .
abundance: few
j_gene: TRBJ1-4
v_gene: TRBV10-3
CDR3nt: TGTGCCATCAGTGAGTCAAGTGTAGGAGGCAATGAAAAACTGTTTTTT
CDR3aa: CAISESSVGGNEKLFF

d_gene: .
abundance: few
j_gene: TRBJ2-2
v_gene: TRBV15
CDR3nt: TGTGCCACCAGCAGAGACGCCCTCATATTACTCACCGGGGAGCTGTTTTTT
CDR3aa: CATSRDALILLTGELFF